One and the same sample provided the 7 T cell receptor beta chains below, sequenced in a study of OX40 agonist ivuxolimab in advanced cancers. Profiled with immunoSEQ multiplex PCR; TCRdb holds only in-frame clones, not every one. This table holds about 34,000 clones, about four fifths found once. The sequences come from CD4+ or CD8+ T cells sorted from blood, collected in a trial of the OX40 agonist ivuxolimab. Source of these receptors: an adult with an advanced solid tumor such as melanoma, head and neck, liver or kidney cancer.

This chain uses TRBV7-6 with TRBJ2-6; weak D call: TRBD2 (5 bases). Per the germline V gene, CDR1 is SGHVS and CDR2 is FNYEAQ. V shed 4 bases and J shed 0 bases, with 7 bases lying between them. The CDR3 has 15 residues. Written as DNA, the CDR3 is TGTGCCAGCAGCTACACTAGCTCTGGGGCCAACGTCCTGACTTTC. This encodes CASSYTSSGANVLTF.

The rearrangement links TRBV4-1 to TRBJ2-5; D may be TRBD2 (6 bases). CDR1 is MGHRA and CDR2 is YSYEKL in the germline V gene. This CDR3 has 18 amino acids. Trimming removed 1 base from V and 4 bases from J, with 22 bases in between. CDR3 amino acids: CASSQGTIGHRGPETQYF. The CDR3 nucleotides read TGCGCCAGCAGCCAAGGGACTATAGGACATAGGGGACCAGAGACCCAGTACTTC.

The chain has TRBV15 and TRBJ2-7; D is undetermined. The germline CDR1 and CDR2 sequences are LNHNV and YYDKDF (reference sequence). The CDR3 length is 14 residues. With 0 bases removed from V and 1 base from J, the gap between germline ends came to 7 bases. The CDR3 here is CATSRDRASYEQYF. CDR3 in DNA: TGTGCCACCAGCAGAGATCGGGCGTCCTACGAGCAGTACTTC.

This chain links TRBV7-1 with TRBJ2-1, with 7 bases aligning to TRBD2. TRBV7-1 is an ORF; its function is uncertain. The CDR3 is 14 amino acids. V gave up 4 bases and J gave up 9 bases; unmatched junction bases: 9. CDR3 sequence (DNA): TGTGCCAGCAGCTTAGATGCGGGGAGGGTTGAGCAGTTCTTC. Protein product: CASSLDAGRVEQFF.

In this sample, this clone turned up a few times. The rearrangement joins TRBV4-3 to TRBJ1-3; 9 bases line up with TRBD1. This CDR3 has 15 amino acids. J gave up 2 bases and V 4 bases, and 3 bases lay outside the gene matches. Per germline, CDR1 LGHNA and CDR2 YSLEER. The chain's CDR3 is CASSLRQGAGNTIYF. The CDR3 nucleotides read TGCGCCAGCAGCCTAAGACAGGGGGCTGGAAACACCATATATTTT.

This clone was recorded only once. This sequence joins TRBV19 and TRBJ1-2, with D perhaps TRBD1 (6 bases). Trimming shortened V by 3 bases and J by 8 bases, and 13 bases separated the two germline ends. The germline V gene has CDR1 LNHDA and CDR2 SQIVND (reference sequence). CDR3 length equals 13 residues. The CDR3 DNA reads TGTGCCAGTAGTATCTCAGGGGCTCGGGGCTACACCTTC. Residues: CASSISGARGYTF. Based on the CDR3 plus reference TRBV19 and TRBJ1-2, the full variable domain is DGGITQSPKYLFRKEGQNVTLSCEQNLNHDAMYWYRQDPGQGLRLIYYSQIVNDFQKGDIAEGYSVSREKKESFPLTVTSAQKNPTAFYLCASSISGARGYTFGSGTRLTVV.

The chain carries TRBV18 and TRBJ2-5, with 8 bases lining up with TRBD2. V shed 3 bases and J 4 bases; nucleotides not matched to a gene: 7. CDR1 KGHSH and CDR2 LQKENI come from the germline V gene. The CDR3 sequence is 15 residues long. As DNA, the CDR3 is TGTGCCAGCTCACCTCGGACTAGCAGTATAGAGACCCAGTACTTC. Translating gives CASSPRTSSIETQYF.